A selection of T cell receptor beta chains follows, all from one sample in a study of blood T cell repertoires in COVID-19. The protocol was immunoSEQ multiplex PCR, while the TCRdb copy is restricted to in-frame clones and leaves out a portion. Of about 150,000 clones in the sample, around four fifths were seen once. Source material: peripheral blood. The receptors were gathered from a woman between 40 and 50 years old with active or convalescent COVID-19. CDR3s include the opening cysteine and the closing phenylalanine or tryptophan. The D gene is left open where the match is weak. Size values are once, few and many counts, or a class for expanded clones, and some rows have none.

D	V	size	J	DNA	CDR3
TRBD1	TRBV10-3	NA	TRBJ2-7	TGTGCCATCAATAATGGTGACAGGGTAGGATCCTACGAGCAGTACTTC	CAINNGDRVGSYEQYF
TRBD1	TRBV7-9	few	TRBJ1-4	TGTGCCAGCAGCCGCGGACAGGGCGGTGAAAAACTGTTTTTT	CASSRGQGGEKLFF
TRBD1	TRBV10-3	few	TRBJ1-1	TGTGCCATCTCAACAGGGGATAACACTGAAGCTTTCTTT	CAISTGDNTEAFF
NA	TRBV6-5	NA	TRBJ1-5	TGTGCCAGCAGTTACTCGAGTTCGATGGATCAGCCCCAGCATTTT	CASSYSSSMDQPQHF
TRBD2	TRBV10-3	NA	TRBJ2-7	TGTGCCATCAGTGAGTCAGGACTAGCGGGAGTCTACGAGCAGTACTTC	CAISESGLAGVYEQYF
NA	TRBV5-1	NA	TRBJ2-7	TGCGCCAGCAGGGCGGGGACGGACTCGCGGGAGCAGTACTTC	CASRAGTDSREQYF
TRBD1	TRBV6-5	NA	TRBJ1-2	TGTGCCAGCAGCGCCGGGACAGGGAGAGGCTACACCTTC	CASSAGTGRGYTF
NA	TRBV3-1/TRBV3-2	NA	TRBJ2-7	TGTGCCAGCAGCCAAGATCATTTTACATACGAGCAGTACTTC	CASSQDHFTYEQYF
NA	TRBV5-5	NA	TRBJ2-3	TGTGCCAGCAGTAGGGGGTACGGCACAGATACGCAGTATTTT	CASSRGYGTDTQYF
TRBD1	TRBV19	NA	TRBJ1-6	TGTGCCAGTAGTATAGATCGGGCCACAGGGGTCGGTTCACCCCTCCACTTT	CASSIDRATGVGSPLHF
NA	TRBV27	NA	TRBJ2-1	TGTGCCAGCAGTTTAATAAGGCGGGATGAGCAGTTCTTC	CASSLIRRDEQFF
NA	TRBV30	once	TRBJ2-7	TGTGCCTGGAGTGCGACTTACGAGCAGTACTTC	CAWSATYEQYF
TRBD2	TRBV29-1	NA	TRBJ2-7	TGCAGCGTCGCCGGACTAGCGGGAGGGGTCGATGGGGAGCAGTACTTC	CSVAGLAGGVDGEQYF
TRBD1	TRBV19	few	TRBJ1-1	TGTGCCAGTAGTCCCCGACAGGGGGACGGCACTGAAGCTTTCTTT	CASSPRQGDGTEAFF
TRBD2	TRBV11-2	NA	TRBJ2-1	TGTGCCAGCAGCTCAGGACTAGCGGCCACGGGGCAGTTCTTC	CASSSGLAATGQFF
TRBD2	TRBV29-1	NA	TRBJ2-1	TGCAGCGTCCTTAATAGCGGGAGCTCCTACAATGAGCAGTTCTTC	CSVLNSGSSYNEQFF
TRBD2	TRBV5-1	NA	TRBJ2-3	TGCGCCAGCAGCGCACGGACTAGCGGGGGGCCCACAGATACGCAGTATTTT	CASSARTSGGPTDTQYF
TRBD1	TRBV27	NA	TRBJ2-1	TGTGCCAGCAGTTTTAACGACAGGGGGGGGAAGGCGCAGTTCTTC	CASSFNDRGGKAQFF
NA	TRBV5-4	NA	TRBJ2-7	TGTGCCAGCAGCTTGGGGAGGACCTACGAGCAGTACTTC	CASSLGRTYEQYF
NA	TRBV19	NA	TRBJ1-2	TGTGCCAGTAGTACGACAAGCCGGGACACCTATGGCTACACCTTC	CASSTTSRDTYGYTF
NA	TRBV5-4	NA	TRBJ2-7	TGTGCCAGCAGCTCCGGGTCAGGGTCTATGGGGGAGCAGTACTTC	CASSSGSGSMGEQYF
NA	TRBV7-8	NA	TRBJ2-2	TGTGCCAGCAGCGCCGGCTGGGGCGTCGACACCGGGGAGCTGTTTTTT	CASSAGWGVDTGELFF